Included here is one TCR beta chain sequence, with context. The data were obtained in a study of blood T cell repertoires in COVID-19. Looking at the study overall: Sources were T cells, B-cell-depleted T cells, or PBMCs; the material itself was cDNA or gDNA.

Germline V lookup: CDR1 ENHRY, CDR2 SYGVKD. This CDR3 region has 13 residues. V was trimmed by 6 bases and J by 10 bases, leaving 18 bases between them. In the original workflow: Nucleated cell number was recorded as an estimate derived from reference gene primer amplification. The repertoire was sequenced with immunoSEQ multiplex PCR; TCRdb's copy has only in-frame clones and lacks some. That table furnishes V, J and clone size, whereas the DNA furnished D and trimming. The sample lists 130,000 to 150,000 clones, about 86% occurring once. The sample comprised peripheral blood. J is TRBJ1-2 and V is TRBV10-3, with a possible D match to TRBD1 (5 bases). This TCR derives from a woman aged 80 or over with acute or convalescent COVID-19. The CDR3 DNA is TGTGCCATCAGGGGCTGGGGAGGGGAAGCCTACACCTTC. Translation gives CAIRGWGGEAYTF.